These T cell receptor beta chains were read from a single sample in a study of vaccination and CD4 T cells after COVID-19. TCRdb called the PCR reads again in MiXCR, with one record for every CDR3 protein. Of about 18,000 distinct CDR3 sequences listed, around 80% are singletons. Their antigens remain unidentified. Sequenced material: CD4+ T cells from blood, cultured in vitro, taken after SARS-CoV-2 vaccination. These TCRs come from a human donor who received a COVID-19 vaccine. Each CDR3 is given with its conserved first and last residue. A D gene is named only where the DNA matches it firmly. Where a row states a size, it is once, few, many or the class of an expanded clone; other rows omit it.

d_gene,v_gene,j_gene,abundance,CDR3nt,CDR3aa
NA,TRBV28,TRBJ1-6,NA,TGTGCCAGCAGTTTAGAGGCGGCATCTCACTCCTATAATTCACCCCTCCACTTT,CASSLEAASHSYNSPLHF
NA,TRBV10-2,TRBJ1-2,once,TGCGCCAGCAACCCATCGGACACTAACTATGGCTACACCTTC,CASNPSDTNYGYTF
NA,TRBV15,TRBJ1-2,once,TGTGCCACCAGCAGTGAATTACGGGACACATACTATGGCTACACCTTC,CATSSELRDTYYGYTF
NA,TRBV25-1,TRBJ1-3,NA,TGTGCCAGCAGTGACAGGAAAGGAAACACCATATATTTT,CASSDRKGNTIYF
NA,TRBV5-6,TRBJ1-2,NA,TGTGCCAGCAGCTTGGGCTCCTCCTTGACAGTCTATGGCTACACCTTC,CASSLGSSLTVYGYTF
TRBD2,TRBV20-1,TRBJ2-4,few,TGCAGTGCTTTAGGACTAGCGGGGGGGCTTGAAAACATTCAGTACTTC,CSALGLAGGLENIQYF
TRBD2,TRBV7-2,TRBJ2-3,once,TGTGCCAGCAGCTCAGAAGCGGGGACCACAGATACGCAGTATTTT,CASSSEAGTTDTQYF
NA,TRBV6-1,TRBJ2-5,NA,TGTGCCAGCAGTGTTCGACCCTCACGGGAGACCCAGTACTTC,CASSVRPSRETQYF
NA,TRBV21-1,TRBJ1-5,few,TGTGCCAGCAGCAATAAGTTGCCCGTGAGGGAGAAGCCCCAGCATTTT,CASSNKLPVREKPQHF
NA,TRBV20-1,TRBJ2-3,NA,TGCAGTGCTAGGCGGGGCGAGAACACAGATACGCAGTATTTT,CSARRGENTDTQYF
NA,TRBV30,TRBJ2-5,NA,TGTGCCTGGAGTCGGAGGGGGCTGAGAGAGACCCAGTACTTC,CAWSRRGLRETQYF
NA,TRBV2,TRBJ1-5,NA,TGTGCCAGCGGCTCGGACGGGGGCAATCAGCCCCAGCATTTT,CASGSDGGNQPQHF
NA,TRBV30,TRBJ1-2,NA,TGTGCCTGGACCCCCGGACAGCCTACTAACTATGGCTACACCTTC,CAWTPGQPTNYGYTF
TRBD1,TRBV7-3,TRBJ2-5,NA,TGTGCCAGCAGCGTTACAGGGGGAGAGACCCAGTACTTC,CASSVTGGETQYF
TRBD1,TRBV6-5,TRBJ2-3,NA,TGTGCCAGCAGTTACTCTCCCGGGACAGGGTCAGATACGCAGTATTTT,CASSYSPGTGSDTQYF
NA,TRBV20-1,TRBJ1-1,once,TGCAGTGCTAGGCCCAACCGCCCGGGAGAAAGCCTCAGGAGGGCTCGGACTGAAGCTTTCTTT,CSARPNRPGESLRRARTEAFF
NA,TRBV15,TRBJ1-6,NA,TGTGCCACCAGCAGAGAGGCTGCCAGCTCCTATAATTCACCCCTCCACTTT,CATSREAASSYNSPLHF
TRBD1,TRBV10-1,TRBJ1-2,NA,TGCGCCAGCAGTCCAGACAGGGAAAGAGGCTACACCTTC,CASSPDRERGYTF
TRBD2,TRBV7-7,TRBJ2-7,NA,TGTGCCAGCAGCTTAGCCCTAGCGGGGTTTAGCTCCTACGAGCAGTACTTC,CASSLALAGFSSYEQYF
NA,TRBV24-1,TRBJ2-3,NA,TGTGCCACCAGTGATTTACGTCCGGGGACAGATACGCAGTATTTT,CATSDLRPGTDTQYF
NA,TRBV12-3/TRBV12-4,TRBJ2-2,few,TGTGCCAGCAGCCTTTTCGCCGGGGAGCTGTTTTTT,CASSLFAGELFF
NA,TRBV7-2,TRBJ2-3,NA,TGTGCCAGCAGCCTCTCCCACGCAGATACGCAGTATTTT,CASSLSHADTQYF
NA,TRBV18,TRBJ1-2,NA,TGTGCCAGCTCATCGGACAGTGGTAACTATGGCTACACCTTC,CASSSDSGNYGYTF
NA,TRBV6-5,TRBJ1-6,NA,TGTGCCAGCAGTTACGGGCAGAAAAATTCACCCCTCCACTTT,CASSYGQKNSPLHF
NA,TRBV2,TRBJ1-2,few,TGTGCCAGCAGTGCGGTAGGAGGGAGAGGCTATGGCTACACCTTC,CASSAVGGRGYGYTF
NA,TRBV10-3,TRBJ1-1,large,TGTGCCATCACCCCGGGGTTCGGGGCACCGAACACTGAAGCTTTCTTT,CAITPGFGAPNTEAFF
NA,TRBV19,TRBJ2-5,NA,TGTGCCAGTAGTATGTCCCCTGAACAAGAGACCCAGTACTTC,CASSMSPEQETQYF
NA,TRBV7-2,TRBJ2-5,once,TGTGCCAGCAGCTTAGCAGGGTATGAAGAGACCCAGTACTTC,CASSLAGYEETQYF
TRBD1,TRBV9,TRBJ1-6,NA,TGTGCCAGCAGCGTAGATCCTACCCCGGCAGGGGGGAATTCACCCCTCCACTTT,CASSVDPTPAGGNSPLHF
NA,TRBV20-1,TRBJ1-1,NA,TGCAGTGCTAGAGATCTTAAGCGAATGGGGGACACTGAAGCTTTCTTT,CSARDLKRMGDTEAFF
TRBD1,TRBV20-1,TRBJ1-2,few,TGCAGTGCTAGTGAGAAAGGACAGGGGGCGATCGGCTACACCTTC,CSASEKGQGAIGYTF
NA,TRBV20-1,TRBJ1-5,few,TGCAGTGCTAGTACCCGTACCTGGGACGCATTGGGTAGCAATCAGCCCCAGCATTTT,CSASTRTWDALGSNQPQHF
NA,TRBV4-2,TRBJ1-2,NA,TGTGCCAGCAGCCAAGAAGGGCAGACTAACTATGGCTACACCTTC,CASSQEGQTNYGYTF
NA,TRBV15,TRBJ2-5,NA,TGTGCCACCAGCCTTCAGGGCCAGGAGACCCAGTACTTC,CATSLQGQETQYF
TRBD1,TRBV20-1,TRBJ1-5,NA,TGCAGTGCTTTGGACAGGGTGGGGGATCAGCCCCAGCATTTT,CSALDRVGDQPQHF
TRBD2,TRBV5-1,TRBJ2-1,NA,TGCGCCAGCAGCTCAAGCGGGGGGGTCTACAATGAGCAGTTCTTC,CASSSSGGVYNEQFF
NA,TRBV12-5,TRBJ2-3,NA,TGTGCTAGTGGTTTGGTATCGCAGAGCACAGATACGCAGTATTTT,CASGLVSQSTDTQYF
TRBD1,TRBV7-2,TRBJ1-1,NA,TGTGCCAGCAGCTCTCCGGGACAGGGGGCGCGAACTGAAGCTTTCTTT,CASSSPGQGARTEAFF
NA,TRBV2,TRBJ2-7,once,TGTGCCAGCAGTGAAGCGCAGACAGTATTCTACTTC,CASSEAQTVFYF
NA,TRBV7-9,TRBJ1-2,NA,TGTGCCAGCAGCCGAGACATGGGGTATGGCTACACCTTC,CASSRDMGYGYTF
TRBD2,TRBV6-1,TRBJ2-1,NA,TGTGCCAGCAGTGTTGAGCGGGGGGGTTACAATGAGCAGTTCTTC,CASSVERGGYNEQFF
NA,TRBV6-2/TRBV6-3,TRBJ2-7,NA,TGTGCCAGCGCTACAGGGCTGGGGCAGTACTTC,CASATGLGQYF
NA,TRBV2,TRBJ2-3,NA,TGTGCCAGCAGTGAAGCTGACGCAGATACGCAGTATTTT,CASSEADADTQYF
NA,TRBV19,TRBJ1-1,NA,TGTGCCAGTAGACGGGACGAACCCGAACTCAACACTGAAGCTTTCTTT,CASRRDEPELNTEAFF
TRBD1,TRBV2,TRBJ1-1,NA,TGTGCCAGCAGTTTGGGACAGGGGGCAGGTAACGCTGAAGCTTTCTTT,CASSLGQGAGNAEAFF
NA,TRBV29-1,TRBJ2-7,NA,TGCAGCGTCGAAGGACAGATCTCCTACGAGCAGTACTTC,CSVEGQISYEQYF
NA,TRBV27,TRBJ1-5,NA,TGTGCCAGCAGTTTGAGGGGGGTAAGCAATCAGCCCCAGCATTTT,CASSLRGVSNQPQHF
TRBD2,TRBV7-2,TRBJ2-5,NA,TGTGCCAGCAGCTTAGGTACTAGCGGGTTGTACCAAGAGACCCAGTACTTC,CASSLGTSGLYQETQYF
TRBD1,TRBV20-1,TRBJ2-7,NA,TGCAGTGCTAGAGTACCGGGACAGGGCCGGTACGAGCAGTACTTC,CSARVPGQGRYEQYF
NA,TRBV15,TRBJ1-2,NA,TGTGCCACCAGCAGGGGCAGGTCGGGAGGCTACACCTTC,CATSRGRSGGYTF
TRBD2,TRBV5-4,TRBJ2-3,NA,TGTGCCAGCAGCCCTTTTCGGCGGGGGGGCACAGATACGCAGTATTTT,CASSPFRRGGTDTQYF
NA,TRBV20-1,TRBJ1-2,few,TGCAGTGCTACCACAGGAGGCTATGGCTACACCTTC,CSATTGGYGYTF
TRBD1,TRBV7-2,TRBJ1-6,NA,TGTGCCAGCAGCTTACGTCCTGGCGGCAGGGGGTATAATTCACCCCTCCACTTT,CASSLRPGGRGYNSPLHF
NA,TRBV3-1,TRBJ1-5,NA,TGTGCCAGCAGCCAAAAGGATTCCGATCAGCCCCAGCATTTT,CASSQKDSDQPQHF
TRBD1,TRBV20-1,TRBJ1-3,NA,TGCAGTGCTAGGACAGGGGGTAACACCATATATTTT,CSARTGGNTIYF
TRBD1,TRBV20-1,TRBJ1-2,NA,TGCAGTGCCCCCGGGACAGGGAGTTATGGCTACACCTTC,CSAPGTGSYGYTF
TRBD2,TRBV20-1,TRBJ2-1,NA,TGCAGTGCTGCCCCGGGACTAGCGGGGTACAATGAGCAGTTCTTC,CSAAPGLAGYNEQFF
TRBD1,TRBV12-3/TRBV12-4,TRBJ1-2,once,TGTGCCAGCAGCCTCAAACAGGGGGCGAGTGGCTACACCTTC,CASSLKQGASGYTF